This is a list of T cell receptor beta chains from one sample in a study of blood T cell repertoires in COVID-19. The protocol was immunoSEQ multiplex PCR, while the TCRdb copy is restricted to in-frame clones and leaves out a portion. The sample holds around 290,000 clones; about 89% are singletons and the top ten take approximately 4.3%. What was sequenced was peripheral blood. These receptors came from a man aged 35 to 55 with acute or convalescent COVID-19. CDR3s include the opening cysteine and the closing phenylalanine or tryptophan. The D gene is left open where the match is weak. Not every row has a clone size; where given, it reads once, few, many or a size class.

clone size,D gene,CDR3 length,V gene,J gene,CDR3 protein,CDR3 DNA
NA,TRBD2,14,TRBV19,TRBJ2-7,CASRQSGGSYEQYF,TGTGCCAGTAGGCAGAGCGGGGGGAGCTACGAGCAGTACTTC
NA,NA,15,TRBV5-1,TRBJ1-4,CASSLAGPTNEKLFF,TGCGCCAGCAGCTTGGCAGGTCCAACTAATGAAAAACTGTTTTTT
NA,TRBD1,16,TRBV18,TRBJ1-5,CASSPSLGGLDQPQHF,TGTGCCAGCTCACCAAGTCTAGGGGGCTTAGATCAGCCCCAGCATTTT
NA,TRBD1,15,TRBV28,TRBJ1-3,CASSRDRAGGNTIYF,TGTGCCAGCAGTAGGGACAGGGCGGGAGGAAACACCATATATTTT
NA,NA,12,TRBV2,TRBJ1-2,CASSGQSYGYTF,TGTGCCAGCAGTGGACAGTCCTATGGCTACACCTTC
NA,NA,12,TRBV19,TRBJ1-2,CASRAGESGYTF,TGTGCCAGTAGAGCAGGGGAGTCTGGCTACACCTTC
NA,NA,15,TRBV19,TRBJ2-2,CASSIPPRDTGELFF,TGTGCCAGTAGTATACCCCCCAGGGACACCGGGGAGCTGTTTTTT
NA,NA,14,TRBV5-1,TRBJ2-4,CASSLGQGGNIQYF,TGCGCCAGCAGCTTGGGCCAGGGGGGCAACATTCAGTACTTC
NA,TRBD1,14,TRBV2,TRBJ2-1,CASRGSGSYNEQFF,TGTGCCTCCAGGGGGTCGGGCTCCTACAATGAGCAGTTCTTC
NA,TRBD2,18,TRBV5-1,TRBJ2-3,CPRRWGAGGPTRADTQYF,TGCCCCCGCCGCTGGGGGGCGGGGGGGCCAACCCGGGCAGATACGCAGTATTTT
NA,TRBD1,15,TRBV28,TRBJ2-7,CASSSSGTGVYEQYF,TGTGCCAGCAGTTCCTCCGGGACAGGGGTCTACGAGCAGTACTTC
NA,NA,14,TRBV30,TRBJ2-7,CAWSVGGASYEQYF,TGTGCCTGGAGTGTTGGGGGGGCCTCCTACGAGCAGTACTTC
NA,NA,16,TRBV4-2,TRBJ2-3,CASSQGVAEPTDTQYF,TGTGCCAGCAGCCAAGGGGTAGCGGAGCCCACAGATACGCAGTATTTT
NA,NA,14,TRBV5-6,TRBJ1-5,CASSLAGGDQPQHF,TGTGCCAGCAGCTTGGCAGGAGGAGATCAGCCCCAGCATTTT
NA,NA,13,TRBV5-1,TRBJ1-1,CASQDPGNTEAFF,TGCGCCAGCCAAGACCCAGGGAACACTGAAGCTTTCTTT
NA,TRBD1,15,TRBV30,TRBJ2-7,CAWSDWDRGLYEQYF,TGTGCCTGGAGTGACTGGGACAGGGGGTTATACGAGCAGTACTTC
NA,TRBD1,18,TRBV27,TRBJ1-1,CASSFRGTGGREGTEAFF,TGTGCCAGCAGTTTCCGGGGGACAGGGGGCAGGGAGGGCACTGAAGCTTTCTTT
NA,TRBD1,14,TRBV6-5,TRBJ1-6,CASSYGTGYSPLHF,TGTGCCAGCAGTTACGGGACAGGTTATTCACCCCTCCACTTT
NA,TRBD1,15,TRBV14,TRBJ1-2,CASSQRDRGYYGYTF,TGTGCCAGCAGCCAGAGAGACAGGGGATACTATGGCTACACCTTC
NA,TRBD2,15,TRBV20-1,TRBJ2-3,CSASEGGTRTDTQYF,TGCAGTGCTAGTGAAGGGGGGACTAGAACAGATACGCAGTATTTT
NA,NA,15,TRBV3-1/TRBV3-2,TRBJ1-5,CASSQGLERNQPQHF,TGTGCCAGCAGCCAAGGTCTGGAGCGCAATCAGCCCCAGCATTTT
NA,NA,15,TRBV5-1,TRBJ2-2,CASSLGHGDTGELFF,TGCGCCAGCAGCTTGGGACACGGGGATACCGGGGAGCTGTTTTTT
NA,NA,14,TRBV5-1,TRBJ1-1,CASSLSSGDTEAFF,TGCGCCAGCAGCTTAAGTAGTGGAGACACTGAAGCTTTCTTT
NA,NA,15,TRBV4-2,TRBJ1-1,CASSQDLMRATEAFF,TGTGCCAGCAGCCAAGATCTGATGAGGGCCACTGAAGCTTTCTTT
few,TRBD2,15,TRBV24-1,TRBJ2-2,CATSDPGTSGGELFF,TGTGCCACCAGTGATCCTGGGACTAGCGGGGGGGAGCTGTTTTTT
NA,NA,17,TRBV10-3,TRBJ2-1,CAISIGGPGVSYNEQFF,TGTGCCATCAGTATCGGGGGGCCGGGGGTGTCCTACAATGAGCAGTTCTTC
NA,TRBD2,14,TRBV30,TRBJ2-1,CAWSPRAGGSEQFF,TGTGCCTGGAGTCCCCGGGCCGGGGGGTCGGAGCAGTTCTTC
NA,TRBD1,15,TRBV6-6,TRBJ1-2,CASSYSSTGEEGYTF,TGTGCCAGCAGTTACTCCTCGACAGGGGAAGAAGGCTACACCTTC
NA,NA,15,TRBV2,TRBJ2-4,CASSERILAKNIQYF,TGTGCCAGCAGTGAACGTATACTAGCCAAAAACATTCAGTACTTC
NA,NA,12,TRBV30,TRBJ1-3,CAWTQGKNTIYF,TGTGCCTGGACACAGGGAAAAAACACCATATATTTT
NA,NA,13,TRBV7-2,TRBJ2-2,CASRNRNTGELFF,TGTGCCAGCAGGAACAGGAACACCGGGGAGCTGTTTTTT
NA,TRBD1,16,TRBV5-5,TRBJ1-4,CASSSPDRVTNEKLFF,TGTGCCAGCAGCTCTCCCGACAGGGTTACTAATGAAAAACTGTTTTTT
NA,NA,15,TRBV5-1,TRBJ1-1,CASSFFPVLNTEAFF,TGCGCCAGCAGCTTTTTCCCGGTTCTTAACACTGAAGCTTTCTTT
NA,NA,17,TRBV7-6,TRBJ1-6,CASSLEGGGPYNSPLHF,TGTGCCAGCAGCTTAGAGGGTGGAGGGCCCTATAATTCACCCCTCCACTTT
NA,NA,11,TRBV29-1,TRBJ2-1,CSVRTFFEQFF,TGCAGCGTTAGGACTTTCTTTGAGCAGTTCTTC
NA,TRBD1,17,TRBV12-5,TRBJ1-5,CASGFTADRGLQQPQHF,TGTGCTAGTGGTTTCACCGCGGACAGGGGGCTTCAGCAGCCCCAGCATTTT
NA,TRBD1,14,TRBV5-1,TRBJ1-2,CASSGRDRSYGYTF,TGCGCCAGCAGCGGGCGGGACAGGAGCTATGGCTACACCTTC
NA,TRBD1,16,TRBV6-6,TRBJ1-3,CASSIGQAGSGNTIYF,TGTGCCAGCAGCATCGGACAGGCCGGCTCTGGAAACACCATATATTTT
NA,NA,15,TRBV5-1,TRBJ1-4,CASSLGASLNEKLFF,TGCGCCAGCAGCCTTGGAGCCAGTCTTAATGAAAAACTGTTTTTT
few,TRBD2,13,TRBV29-1,TRBJ2-7,CSVGGGSSYEQYF,TGCAGCGTTGGGGGCGGGAGCTCCTACGAGCAGTACTTC
once,NA,14,TRBV5-1,TRBJ2-3,CASSLAVDSDTQYF,TGCGCCAGCAGCTTGGCCGTAGATTCAGATACGCAGTATTTT
NA,TRBD1,18,TRBV23-1,TRBJ1-5,CASSQDRGLWSSNQPQHF,TGCGCCAGCAGCCAGGACAGGGGGTTGTGGTCTAGCAATCAGCCCCAGCATTTT